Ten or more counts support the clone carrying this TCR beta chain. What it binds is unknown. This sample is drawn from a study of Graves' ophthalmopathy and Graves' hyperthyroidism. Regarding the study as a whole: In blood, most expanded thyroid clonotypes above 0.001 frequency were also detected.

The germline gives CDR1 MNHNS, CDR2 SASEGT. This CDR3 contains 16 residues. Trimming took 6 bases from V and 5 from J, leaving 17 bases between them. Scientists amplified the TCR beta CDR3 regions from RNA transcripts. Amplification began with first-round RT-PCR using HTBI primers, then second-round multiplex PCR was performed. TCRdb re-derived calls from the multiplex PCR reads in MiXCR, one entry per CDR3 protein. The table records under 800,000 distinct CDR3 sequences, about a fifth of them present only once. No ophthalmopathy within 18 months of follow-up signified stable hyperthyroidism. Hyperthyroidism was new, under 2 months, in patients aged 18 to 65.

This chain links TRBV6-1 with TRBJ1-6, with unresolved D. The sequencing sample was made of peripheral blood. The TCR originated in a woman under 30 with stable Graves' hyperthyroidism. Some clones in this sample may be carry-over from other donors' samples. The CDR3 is CASRTAKDGHNSPLHF. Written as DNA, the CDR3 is TGTGCCAGCAGAACGGCGAAAGACGGCCATAATTCACCCCTCCACTTT.